This TCR beta chain was captured in a study of T cell responses to AZD1222 COVID-19 vaccine. CDR3 size: 14 residues. Trimming removed 5 bases from V and 1 base from J, with 11 bases in between. Per the germline V gene, CDR1 is SGHAT and CDR2 is FQNNGV. Points on this clone: The antigen is unknown.

Using immunoSEQ multiplex PCR, the repertoire was profiled, and TCRdb retains in-frame clones only, with some absent. This repertoire shows over 130,000 clones, approximately 92% found once; its top ten account for about 5%. Findings and limits, study-wide: Among spike-specific TCRs, nearly half reportedly target unmutated variant regions. Dominant at 160-218 and 743-854, vaccine-associated CD4 TCRs also spanned spike. White British people made up most donors, females outnumbered males, and clonal diversity was possibly underestimated.

The J gene is TRBJ2-5, the V gene TRBV11-2; D not certain. Source: peripheral blood, taken on day 0 of AZD1222 vaccination. This clonotype was obtained from an adult in good health. As DNA, the CDR3 is TGTGCCAGCAGCCCGACCCCCGTCCAAGAGACCCAGTACTTC. It translates to CASSPTPVQETQYF.